The next 19 T cell receptor beta chains were all read from a single sample in a study of blood T cell repertoires in COVID-19. Measured with immunoSEQ multiplex PCR; TCRdb has only the in-frame clones, and not every one. The repertoire holds around 37,000 clones, about 88% seen once, with over 2% in the top ten. Sequencing was performed on peripheral blood. The receptors derive from a human donor in a cohort sampled during active COVID-19.

V and J are TRBV2 and TRBJ2-6; D is possibly TRBD1 (5 bases). CDR1 is SNHLY and CDR2 is FYNNEI in the germline V gene. The CDR3 runs 17 residues. Between the trimmed V and J ends, which lost 4 bases and 4 bases, there was a span of 17 bases. The CDR3 nucleotides are TGTGCCAGCAGTGTCGACAGAGCCTCGGCAGGGGCCAACGTCCTGACTTTC. Residues: CASSVDRASAGANVLTF.

The V and J genes are TRBV5-4 and TRBJ2-3; D possibly corresponds to TRBD2 (7 bases). CDR1 and CDR2 (germline): SGHNT, YYREEE (reference sequence). V was cut by 0 bases and J by 4 bases, with 15 bases left in between. The CDR3 runs 16 residues. The CDR3 coding sequence is TGTGCCAGCAGCTTGGCCGGACGGGGGGCGGCAGATACGCAGTATTTT. It codes for CASSLAGRGAADTQYF.

The J gene is TRBJ2-3, the V gene TRBV30; the D is unclear. The CDR3 totals 13 residues. CDR1 and CDR2 from the germline V gene are GTSNPN and SVGIG (reference sequence). V was trimmed by 2 bases and J by 3 bases, leaving 9 bases between them. The CDR3 bases are TGTGCCTGGAGTAACTGGAGAACAGATACGCAGTATTTT. It is translated as CAWSNWRTDTQYF.

CDR3 sequence reads: CASSYTSGGAYEQFF. CDR3 DNA sequence: TGTGCCAGCAGTTACACTAGCGGGGGGGCCTATGAGCAGTTCTTC. The V call is TRBV6-5, the J call TRBJ2-1; 13 bases agree with TRBD2. The V gene's germline CDR1 is MNHEY and CDR2 SVGAGI. V gave up 2 bases and J gave up 8 bases; unmatched junction bases: 3. The CDR3 contains 15 residues.

The V call is TRBV2, the J call TRBJ2-5; no definite D call. Trimming left V 4 bases short and J 5 bases short, with 14 bases between. Germline V gives CDR1 SNHLY, CDR2 FYNNEI. The CDR3 has 14 residues. CDR3 nucleotide sequence: TGTGCCAGCAGTGTGGCAGGCCCCCAGGAGACCCAGTACTTC. Amino acids: CASSVAGPQETQYF. Full variable domain (rest looked up from reference TRBV2 and TRBJ2-5): EPEVTQTPSHQVTQMGQEVILRCVPISNHLYFYWYRQILGQKVEFLVSFYNNEISEKSEIFDDQFSVERPDGSNFTLKIRSTKLEDSAMYFCASSVAGPQETQYFGPGTRLLVL.

The chain couples TRBV10-2 to TRBJ1-4, with a weak D call TRBD1 (6 bases). This CDR3 has 16 residues. CDR1 is WSHSY, CDR2 SAAADI, per germline. Between the trimmed V and J ends, which lost 6 bases and 8 bases, there was a span of 22 bases. The CDR3 DNA follows: TGCGCCAGCAGCCGCCCCTGGGGGGGCTGGTTGGAAAAACTGTTTTTT. This encodes CASSRPWGGWLEKLFF.

The chain couples TRBV5-1 to TRBJ2-3; 8 nucleotides line up with TRBD1. Germline CDR1 and CDR2: SGHRS and YFSETQ. Trimming at V came to 1 base and at J to 1 base, leaving 5 bases not matched to a gene. The CDR3 consists of 16 residues. The CDR3 is CASSLMAGQGTDTQYF. The CDR3 nucleotides are TGCGCCAGCAGCTTGATGGCGGGACAGGGCACAGATACGCAGTATTTT. Supplemented by reference TRBV5-1 and TRBJ2-3, the full variable domain reads KAGVTQTPRYLIKTRGQQVTLSCSPISGHRSVSWYQQTPGQGLQFLFEYFSETQRNKGNFPGRFSGRQFSNSRSEMNVSTLELGDSALYLCASSLMAGQGTDTQYFGPGTRLTVL.

J is TRBJ2-7 and V is TRBV18; D perhaps matches TRBD1 (6 bases). Trimming took off 4 bases at V and 6 bases at J, with 16 bases between the two ends. Germline V gene data show CDR1 as KGHSH and CDR2 as LQKENI. The CDR3 has 14 amino acids. CDR3 sequence (DNA): TGTGCCAGCTCACTCCAGGGAAGGGACACCGAGCAGTACTTC. It yields the protein CASSLQGRDTEQYF.

This chain joins TRBV27 and TRBJ2-5, with a tentative D call TRBD2 (7 bases). The CDR3 loop spans 15 amino acids. Germline V gives CDR1 MNHEY, CDR2 SMNVEV (reference sequence). V was shortened by 3 bases and J by 5 bases, with 16 bases between the two germline ends. CDR3 in DNA: TGTGCCAGCAGTTTGGGTGGGGGGGCCCGTGAGACCCAGTACTTC. Translating gives CASSLGGGARETQYF.

This clone was observed a few times. The sample has other DNA sequences that encode this CDR3 too. In DNA, the CDR3 is TGCGCCAGCAGCTTGGGACAGGGTTCCTACGAGCAGTACTTC. Amino acids: CASSLGQGSYEQYF. This rearrangement joins TRBV5-1 to TRBJ2-7, with 7 positions matching TRBD1. This CDR3 comprises 14 residues. The J segment lost 1 base and the V segment lost 0 bases, leaving 1 base of the junction unmatched. Germline lookup yields CDR1 SGHRS and CDR2 YFSETQ.

This chain joins TRBV6-5 and TRBJ2-7; weak D call: TRBD2 (5 bases). Per germline, CDR1 MNHEY and CDR2 SVGAGI. The CDR3 consists of 15 residues. V was pared by 2 bases and J by 5 bases, with 16 bases between. The CDR3 sequence is CASSYVSSRSHEQYF. DNA for the CDR3: TGTGCCAGCAGTTACGTGTCTAGCAGGTCCCACGAGCAGTACTTC.

The J gene is TRBJ1-4, the V gene TRBV10-3; the match to TRBD1 covers 9 bases. CDR1 is ENHRY and CDR2 is SYGVKD in the germline V gene. V lost 2 bases to trimming and J lost 7 bases; unmatched junction nucleotides: 11. The CDR3 runs to 17 residues. The CDR3 DNA is TGTGCCATCAGTGAGGGGACAGGGAGAGGGTTGGTTGAAAAACTGTTTTTT. Translation: CAISEGTGRGLVEKLFF.

The chain has TRBV5-1 and TRBJ1-4; TRBD1 might be the D (6 bases). Germline values: CDR1 SGHRS, CDR2 YFSETQ. The CDR3 has 19 amino acids. V gave up 4 bases and J gave up 2 bases, with 24 bases separating them. CDR3 coding DNA: TGCGCCAGCAGCGGAGGACAGTGGAGCAATAGAGGGACTAATGAAAAACTGTTTTTT. Translating gives CASSGGQWSNRGTNEKLFF.

The chain links TRBV9 to TRBJ2-1; D perhaps matches TRBD1 (5 bases). V lost 3 bases and J 3 bases, leaving 7 bases between the germline ends. CDR3 length: 13 amino acids. CDR1 is SGDLS and CDR2 is YYNGEE in the germline V gene. Here the CDR3 DNA reads TGTGCCAGCAGCGGGGGCCTCTACAATGAGCAGTTCTTC. Its protein product is CASSGGLYNEQFF.

This chain joins TRBV16 and TRBJ2-1; possible D gene TRBD2, 5 bases. The CDR3 runs 14 residues. The V gene's germline CDR1 is KGHSY and CDR2 FQNENV. The V gene lost 0 bases and the J gene lost 9 bases, with 12 bases spanning the gap. This CDR3 reads CASSQSIEGGEQFF. CDR3 in DNA: TGTGCCAGCAGCCAATCGATTGAGGGCGGTGAGCAGTTCTTC.

This clone is a singleton in its sample. V is TRBV3-1 (or the pseudogene TRBV3-2) and J is TRBJ2-1, with 7 bases fitting TRBD2. From germline, CDR1 is LGHDT and CDR2 YNNKEL (reference sequence). The CDR3 loop spans 16 amino acids. Trimming removed 1 base from V and 0 bases from J; junction bases left unmatched: 3. CDR3 loop: CASSQGLAGSYNEQFF. The CDR3 nucleotides are TGTGCCAGCAGCCAAGGACTAGCCGGCTCCTACAATGAGCAGTTCTTC.

The chain recombines TRBV5-4 with TRBJ1-1; D is unresolved. CDR1 is SGHNT, CDR2 YYREEE, per germline (reference sequence). The ends were cut back, 0 bases at V and 1 base at J, with 10 bases in the middle. The CDR3 spans 15 residues. The CDR3 protein is CASSLEREWNTEAFF. The CDR3 DNA is TGTGCCAGCAGCTTGGAGCGGGAATGGAACACTGAAGCTTTCTTT.

This clone was seen only a few times. The chain recombines TRBV10-2 with TRBJ1-2, with 8 nucleotides matching TRBD1. Losses at the gene ends were 4 bases for V and 6 bases for J; bases not matched to a gene: 10. There are 15 residues in the CDR3. CDR1 and CDR2 (germline): WSHSY, SAAADI. The CDR3 is CASSAQGAEEDGYTF. The CDR3 region has the DNA TGCGCCAGCAGTGCCCAGGGGGCGGAAGAAGATGGCTACACCTTC.

The chain combines TRBV3-1 (or the pseudogene TRBV3-2) with TRBJ2-2; a possible D gene is TRBD2 (6 bases). Germline loops: CDR1 LGHDT, CDR2 YNNKEL (reference sequence). The CDR3 extends over 14 amino acids. V was trimmed by 0 bases and J by 7 bases, leaving 9 bases between them. CDR3 DNA: TGTGCCAGCAGCCAAGAGGAGGGGAACGGGGAGCTGTTTTTT. Amino acid sequence: CASSQEEGNGELFF.